This T cell receptor beta chain is drawn from a study of Graves' ophthalmopathy and Graves' hyperthyroidism. Only a few counts were recorded for this clonotype. This may arise from a read error, as a much more abundant clone is one base away. Trimming left V 5 bases short and J 5 bases short, with 9 bases between. This CDR3 region has 12 residues. CDR1 is SGHTA and CDR2 is FQGNSA in the germline V gene. The authors amplified TCR beta CDR3 regions, and they did so from RNA transcripts for repertoire sequencing. The library came from an HTBI-primed first-round RT-PCR and a second-round multiplex PCR. TCRdb used MiXCR to reprocess the multiplex PCR reads, holding one entry per CDR3 protein. Of about 1.1 million distinct CDR3 sequences listed, about two fifths are singletons.

The chain employs TRBV7-2 and TRBJ2-5; no definite D call. The receptor comes from an adult man with Graves' hyperthyroidism. Material for sequencing was peripheral blood or thyroid tissue (not recorded which). As DNA, the CDR3 is TGTGCCAGCAGCATACCTCGTGAGACCCAGTACTTC. This translates into CASSIPRETQYF.